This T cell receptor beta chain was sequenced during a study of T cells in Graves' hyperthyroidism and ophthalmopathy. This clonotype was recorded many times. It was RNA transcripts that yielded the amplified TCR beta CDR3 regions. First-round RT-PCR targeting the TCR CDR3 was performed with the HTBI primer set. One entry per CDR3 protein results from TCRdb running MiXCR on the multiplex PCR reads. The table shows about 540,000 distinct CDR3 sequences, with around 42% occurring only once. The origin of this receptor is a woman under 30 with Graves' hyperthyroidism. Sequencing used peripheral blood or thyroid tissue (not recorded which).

The CDR3 reads CSARGPMPHYEQYF. The CDR3 coding sequence is TGCAGTGCTAGAGGTCCTATGCCTCACTACGAGCAGTACTTC. The chain recombines TRBV20-1 with TRBJ2-7; unclear D gene. V was pared by 1 base and J by 3 bases, with 13 bases between. This CDR3 has 14 amino acids. Germline-derived CDR1 and CDR2 are DFQATT and SNEGSKA (reference sequence).